The 3 T cell receptor beta chains below all came from one sample that was sequenced in a study of CD8+ T cells in alopecia areata. Specified treatment: oral pan-JAK inhibitor, 5-10 mg twice daily. Sequencing templates came from extracted RNA that was reverse transcribed into cDNA. Assay: immunoSEQ multiplex PCR; the TCRdb copy retains only in-frame clones and omits some. The data contain about 190,000 clones, under 80% of them singletons. The input for sequencing was CD4+ T cells sorted from blood, taken between weeks 49 and 50, from a patient treated with tofacitinib. The receptor set was obtained from a human donor with alopecia areata.

The CDR3 DNA sequence: TGTGCCAGCAGTTTACAAAAGGGCAGGAGCACAGATACGCAGTATTTT. It encodes CASSLQKGRSTDTQYF. The chain couples TRBV27 to TRBJ2-3, with D hard to call. The CDR3 is 16 residues long. Germline V gene sequence: CDR1 MNHEY, CDR2 SMNVEV (reference sequence). Between the trimmed V and J ends, which lost 2 bases and 0 bases, there was a span of 12 bases.

This sequence joins TRBV4-2 and TRBJ2-7, with D maybe TRBD2 (5 bases). This CDR3 region has 13 residues. Germline CDR1 reads LGHNA; CDR2 reads YNFKEQ. Between the trimmed V and J ends, which lost 4 bases and 6 bases, there was a span of 13 bases. This CDR3 is CASSPVGVSEQYF. DNA for the CDR3: TGTGCCAGCAGCCCGGTCGGGGTTAGCGAGCAGTACTTC.

The chain employs TRBV5-1 and TRBJ2-3; 8 bases match TRBD1. The V gene's germline CDR1 is SGHRS and CDR2 YFSETQ. The CDR3 loop spans 15 amino acids. Trimming at V came to 4 bases and at J to 5 bases, leaving 9 bases not matched to a gene. This CDR3 reads CASSMDRAERDTQYF. CDR3 in DNA: TGCGCCAGCAGCATGGACAGGGCTGAGCGAGATACGCAGTATTTT.